This T cell receptor beta chain was retrieved from a study of immune cell composition in non-small cell lung cancer. The normal lung sample lay at least 3 cm, and maximally far, from the tumour. Only in-frame clones appear in the TCRdb table, and some are missing; sequencing was by immunoSEQ multiplex PCR. The sample lists 7,500 to 9,500 clones, about 80% occurring once. The CDR3 runs to 13 residues. Trimming left V 6 bases short and J 7 bases short, with 13 bases between. The germline CDR1 and CDR2 sequences are MNHEY and SVGAGI. Sample: non-adjacent lung tissue. This chain connects TRBV6-5 to TRBJ2-1; D is possibly TRBD2 (5 bases). This TCR was sampled from a human donor with non-small cell lung cancer. The DNA of the CDR3 is TGTGCCAGCAGGAGCTGGACTGGGAATGAGCAGTTCTTC. Translation gives CASRSWTGNEQFF.